This T cell receptor (beta chain) was observed in a study of molecular identifiers for immune sequencing clone quantification (dated by TCRdb to the late 2010s). Turning to the overall study: For a replicate experiment, the RNA from either approximately 20,000 or 100,000 naive CD8 T cells was divided into five aliquots, and four of those aliquots went on to sequencing. CD8 T cells were used in a methods study to benchmark molecular-identifier clustering-based TCR repertoire sequencing (MIDCIRS) and TCR RNA copy counting.

Libraries of naive CD8 T cells were built from about 20,000 to 1,000,000 sorted cells, with 10%, 30% or 50% of the purified RNA used. Naive CD8 T cells, defined as CD8+CD4-CCR7+CD45RA+, were FACS-sorted into RLT Plus buffer on a BD FACSAria II. Detection sensitivity was tested by spiking Jurkat RNA equal to ten or so TCR copies' worth into samples containing about 18,000-1,000,000 naive CD8 T cells. Enrichment of CD8 T cells was performed with RosetteSep CD8+ T Cell Enrichment Cocktail and Ficoll-Paque, after which ACK red cell lysis was carried out. The investigation overall reported the following: Highly expanded clone sizes could be underestimated if identical TCR molecules share a barcode. Without barcode sub-clustering, chimeric consensus sequences inflated TCR diversity; chimeras reached as high as 47%. Modeling indicated about 3 TCR RNA copies recovered per cell, compared with around 11 by digital PCR, which implies a capture efficiency of around 30%. The naive libraries included spiked-in Jurkat TCR RNA (10 copies' worth), and this RNA is not part of the donor repertoire. Spiked-in Jurkat TCR RNA equivalent to a single cell was reported to be detectable even among more than 900,000 naive CD8 T cells. Clones above 20 RNA copies held over 99% of molecules in CMV-specific effector cells but under 1% in naive cells.

Library preparation used PCR. Sequencing was carried out with an Illumina HiSeq 4000. Bulk TCR libraries were generated as previously described, with the TCR primers listed in Table S5 used. Total RNA was purified with the Qiagen AllPrep DNA/RNA kit. Before analysis, reads from multiple sequencing runs of the same library were pooled. The authors' pipeline ran thus. Only reads with exact TCR constant sequence were kept, trimmed to 150 nt, and grouped by their 12-nt molecular barcodes. Within each barcode group, reads were sub-clustered at a 15% Levenshtein threshold, and quality-weighted consensus sequences were built per RNA molecule. Non-functional sequences were discarded, and so were lower-count sequences lying one edit away from another sequence. Based on fitting two negative binomial distributions, any barcode sub-cluster with under 20% of the maximum read count was discarded. TCRdb applied fastp at Q25 and MiXCR to the public reads, then kept only in-frame beta chains. Here each entry gathers all rows of one CDR3 protein and keeps the most common genes and DNA. TCRdb, not the original authors, processed these V and J calls. This sample holds 20,000 to 30,000 distinct CDR3 sequences; roughly a sixth were observed only once. The ten largest clones add up to around 1% of the sample.

The CDR3 holds 13 amino acids from the cysteine to the phenylalanine. Of all the DNA, just the CDR3 is kept, 39 bases in frame from base 1. V is cut by 8 bases and J by 2 bases, and the space between the germline ends is 13 bases. The CDR1 and CDR2 encoded by the germline V gene (reference sequence) are LNHDA and SQIVND. This clonotype is deemed medium-sized (0.01 to 0.1%). Its antigen is still unknown. Qualities for individual bases were not recorded, and no much larger clone is one base off. The source of this sequence is a human donor in good health. Some libraries in this study had Jurkat cell RNA spiked in. The V gene is TRBV19 and the J gene is TRBJ2-7, with a weak D call of TRBD2 (7 bases match). Material for sequencing was naive CD8+ T cells from blood, with Jurkat cell RNA spiked in. The sample's cell subset or site label, decoded: FACS-sorted CD8+CD4-CCR7+CD45RA+ naive T cells. In nucleotide form, the sequence is TGTGCCAGTGCGGGGGCCGCAACCTACGAGCAGTACTTC. The resulting protein is CASAGAATYEQYF.